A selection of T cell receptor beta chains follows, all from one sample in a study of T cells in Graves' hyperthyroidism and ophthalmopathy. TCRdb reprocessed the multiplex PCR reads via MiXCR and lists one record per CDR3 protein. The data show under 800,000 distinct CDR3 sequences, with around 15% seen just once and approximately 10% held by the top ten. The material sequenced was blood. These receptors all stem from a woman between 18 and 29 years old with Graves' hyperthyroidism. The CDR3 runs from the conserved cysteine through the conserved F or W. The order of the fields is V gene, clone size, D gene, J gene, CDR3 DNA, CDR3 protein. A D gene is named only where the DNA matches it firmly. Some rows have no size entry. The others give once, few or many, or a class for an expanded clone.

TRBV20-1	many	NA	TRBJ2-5	TGCAGTGCTCAATCCCGGGACGCCCAAGAGACCCAGTACTTC	CSAQSRDAQETQYF
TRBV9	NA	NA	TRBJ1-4	TGTGCCAGCAGCGCACATCAGAGAGGGCGCGAAAAACTGTTTTTT	CASSAHQRGREKLFF
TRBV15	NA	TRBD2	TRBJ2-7	TGTGCCACCAGCAGAGTGGGCGGGAGTTCCTACGAGCAGTACTTC	CATSRVGGSSYEQYF
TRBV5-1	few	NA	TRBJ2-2	TGCGCCAGCAGCTTGGGGCCAGCCTTGAACACCGGGGAGCTGTTTTTT	CASSLGPALNTGELFF
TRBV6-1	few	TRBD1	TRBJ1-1	TGTGCCAGCAGTCAGGACAGGGGCAGGGCCGAAGCTTTCTTT	CASSQDRGRAEAFF
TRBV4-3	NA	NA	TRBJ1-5	TGCGCCAGCAGCCAAGATCGTAATAGCAATCAGCCCCAGCATTTT	CASSQDRNSNQPQHF
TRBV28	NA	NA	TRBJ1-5	TGTGCCAGCAGTCCTCATAAGAAGGGACAAATTAATCAGCCCCAGCATTTT	CASSPHKKGQINQPQHF
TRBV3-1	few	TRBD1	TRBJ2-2	TGTGCCAGCAGCCCTCCGCCGGGGCGATGGGAAACTACGGACAGGTTCCTGTTTTTT	CASSPPPGRWETTDRFLFF
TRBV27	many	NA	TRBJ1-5	TGTGCCAGCAGTTCGCGGACCAGGGCTTCCAATCAGCCCCAGCATTTT	CASSSRTRASNQPQHF
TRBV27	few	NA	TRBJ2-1	TGTGCCAGCATTGATCCCTACAATGAGCAGTTCTTC	CASIDPYNEQFF
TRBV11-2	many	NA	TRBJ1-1	TGTGCCAGCAGCACGGACAGGAACACTGAAGCTTTCTTT	CASSTDRNTEAFF
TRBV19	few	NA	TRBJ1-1	TGTGCCAGTAGTTTCGGTCGGACTGAAGCTTTCTTT	CASSFGRTEAFF
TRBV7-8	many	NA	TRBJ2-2	TGTGCCAGCAGCTTAGCAATTAGATTCGGACTCCCGATTAACACCGGGGAGCTGTTTTTT	CASSLAIRFGLPINTGELFF
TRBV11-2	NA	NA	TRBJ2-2	TGTGCCAGCAGCTTATACGGTCGGGACACCGGGGAGCTGCTTTTT	CASSLYGRDTGELLF
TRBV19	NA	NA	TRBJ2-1	TGTGCCAGTAGTATAGATCGAGGTGGCAATGAGCAGTTCTTC	CASSIDRGGNEQFF
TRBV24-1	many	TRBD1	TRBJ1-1	TGTGCCACCAGTGATGTGACAGGGTGGAACTCGAACACTGAAGCTTTCTTT	CATSDVTGWNSNTEAFF
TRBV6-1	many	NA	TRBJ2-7	TGTGCCAGCAGCAGTCTCTCCTACGAGCAGTACTTC	CASSSLSYEQYF
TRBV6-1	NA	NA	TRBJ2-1	TGTGCCAGCAGTTATTGGGGGGCTGGAAATGAGCAGTTCTTC	CASSYWGAGNEQFF
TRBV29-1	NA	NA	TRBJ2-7	TGCAGCGTTGCCAGCCCATACTCCTACGAGCAGTACTTC	CSVASPYSYEQYF
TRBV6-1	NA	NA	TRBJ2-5	TGTGCCAGCAGTCCCACAGGGCCCTGGGGAGAGACCCAGTACTTC	CASSPTGPWGETQYF
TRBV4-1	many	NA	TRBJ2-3	TGCGCCAGCAGCTCCCGGACGCAGAGCACAGATACGCAGTATTTT	CASSSRTQSTDTQYF
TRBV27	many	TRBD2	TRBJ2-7	TGTGCCAGCAGTCTATCACTAGCGGGAGTGGCATACGAGCAGTACTTC	CASSLSLAGVAYEQYF
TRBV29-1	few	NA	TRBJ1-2	TGCAGCGTTGGGCGGGGTCGTCTTGGCTACACCTTC	CSVGRGRLGYTF
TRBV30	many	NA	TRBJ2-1	TGTGCCTGGAGTGTCGGTGGCTCTGGTGAGCAGTTCTTC	CAWSVGGSGEQFF
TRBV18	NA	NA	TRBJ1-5	TGTGCCAGCTCACCACCTGGGCTGGTCGGTCAGCCCCAGCATTTT	CASSPPGLVGQPQHF
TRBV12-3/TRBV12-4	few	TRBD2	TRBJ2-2	TGTGCCAGCAGTCTCCTCCTAGCACTAGCGGGCGCCGGGGAGCTGTTTTTT	CASSLLLALAGAGELFF
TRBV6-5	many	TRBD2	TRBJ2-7	TGTGCCAGCAGTTACTCGGCGGGAGGGCCGAACGAGCAGTACTTC	CASSYSAGGPNEQYF
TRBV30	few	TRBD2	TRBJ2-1	TGTGCCTGGAGTGTAGGGTACGCGGGAGTGAACAATGAGCAGTTCTTC	CAWSVGYAGVNNEQFF
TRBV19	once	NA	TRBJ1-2	TGTGCCAGTAGTATAAAGTCAGGGAACTATGGCTACACCTTC	CASSIKSGNYGYTF
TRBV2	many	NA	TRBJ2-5	TGTGCCAGCATGAGGGTGGGAGCCCGGTACCAAGAGACCCAGTACTTC	CASMRVGARYQETQYF
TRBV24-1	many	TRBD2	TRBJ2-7	TGTGCCACCAGTGATCGCGGGAGACCCTCCTACGAGCAGTACTTC	CATSDRGRPSYEQYF
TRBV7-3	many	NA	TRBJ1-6	TGTGCCAGCAGCTTGTCAGCTAATTCACCCCTCCACTTT	CASSLSANSPLHF
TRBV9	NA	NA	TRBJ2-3	TGTGCCAGTGGGTCAGGAGGGGCAGATACGCAGTATTTT	CASGSGGADTQYF
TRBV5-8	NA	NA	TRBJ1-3	TGTGCCAGCAGCTTGGATAGGACGGTTGGAAACACCATATATTTT	CASSLDRTVGNTIYF
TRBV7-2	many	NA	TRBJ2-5	TGTGCCAGCAGCTTAGCGTTAGGGTACCAAGAGACCCAGTACTTC	CASSLALGYQETQYF
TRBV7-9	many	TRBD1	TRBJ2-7	TGTGCCAGCAGCTTATGGGACAGGGGCTACGAGCAGTACTTC	CASSLWDRGYEQYF
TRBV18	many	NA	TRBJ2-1	TGTGCCAGCTCACCACCGGCAGCACCCTCCTACAATGAGCAGTTCTTC	CASSPPAAPSYNEQFF
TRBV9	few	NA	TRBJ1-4	TGTGCCAGCAGCACTGGGGGAGGGCGCGAAAAACTGTTTTTT	CASSTGGGREKLFF
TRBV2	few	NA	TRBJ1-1	TGTGCCAGCAACAAGGGGAGGCCGGGAAGGGGGGTAGACACTGAAGCTTTCTTT	CASNKGRPGRGVDTEAFF
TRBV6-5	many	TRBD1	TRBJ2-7	TGTGCCAGCAGTTACTCAAACAGGGGGCCCAGACCCTACGAGCAGTACTTC	CASSYSNRGPRPYEQYF
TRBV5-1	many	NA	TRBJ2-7	TGCGCCAGCAGCTTGGAACTGATCTACGAGCAGTACTTC	CASSLELIYEQYF
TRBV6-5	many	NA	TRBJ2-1	TGTGCCAGCAGTTACTCACCCCCTAGCAGAGTGAATGAGCAGTTCTTC	CASSYSPPSRVNEQFF
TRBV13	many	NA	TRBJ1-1	TGTGCCAGCACCTTCGAATCAGGGATGAACACTGAAGCTTTCTTT	CASTFESGMNTEAFF
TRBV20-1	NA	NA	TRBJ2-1	TGCAGTGCCTGGGACGGGGACCCAAAGCAGTTCTTC	CSAWDGDPKQFF
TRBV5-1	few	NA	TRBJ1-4	TGCGCCAGCAGCTTGATCTCGGGGGCACTTGATGAAAAACTGTTTTTT	CASSLISGALDEKLFF
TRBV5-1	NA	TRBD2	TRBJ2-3	TGCGCCAGCAGCTCACAGCCGGGACTAGCGCTCGATACGCAGTATTTT	CASSSQPGLALDTQYF
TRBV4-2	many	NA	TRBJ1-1	TGTGCCAGCAGCCAATTGACAGCGAACACTGAAGCTTTCTTT	CASSQLTANTEAFF
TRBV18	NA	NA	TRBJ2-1	TGTGCCAGCCCACCTAGGTGGGGAGACAATGAGCAGTTCTTC	CASPPRWGDNEQFF
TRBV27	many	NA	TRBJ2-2	TGTGCCAGCAGTTACGCCCAGACAGGGAACACCGGGGAGCTGTTTTTT	CASSYAQTGNTGELFF
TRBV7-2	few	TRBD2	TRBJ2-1	TGTGCCAGTAGTACTACTAGCGGGAGCCGGGGGGAGCAGTTCTTC	CASSTTSGSRGEQFF
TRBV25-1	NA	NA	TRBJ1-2	TGTGCCAGCAGTGAAGGGGTTGCCTATGGCTACACCTTC	CASSEGVAYGYTF
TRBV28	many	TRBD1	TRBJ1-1	TGTGCCAGCAGTGAGTGGGGAGGACAGGGGGCCTCGAACACTGAAGCTTTCTTT	CASSEWGGQGASNTEAFF
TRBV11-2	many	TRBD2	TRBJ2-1	TGTGCCAGCAGCTTAGCGGGAGGTGTGTACAATGAGCAGTTCTTC	CASSLAGGVYNEQFF
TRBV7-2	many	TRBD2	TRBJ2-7	TGTGCCAGCAGCTTAGGTAGCGGGAGCCCTCTGGAGCAGTACTTC	CASSLGSGSPLEQYF